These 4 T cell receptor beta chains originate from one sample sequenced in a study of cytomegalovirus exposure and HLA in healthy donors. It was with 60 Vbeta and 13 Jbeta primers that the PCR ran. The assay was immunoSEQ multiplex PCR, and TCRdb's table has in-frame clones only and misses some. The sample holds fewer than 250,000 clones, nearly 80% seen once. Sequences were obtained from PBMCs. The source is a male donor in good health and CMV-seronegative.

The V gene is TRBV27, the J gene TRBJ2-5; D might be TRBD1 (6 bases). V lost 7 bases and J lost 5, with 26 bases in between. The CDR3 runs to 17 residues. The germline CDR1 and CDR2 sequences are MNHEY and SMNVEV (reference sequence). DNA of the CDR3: TGTGCCAGCAACCCTAGGGGACAACCTTTCAGGGAGGAGACCCAGTACTTC. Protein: CASNPRGQPFREETQYF.

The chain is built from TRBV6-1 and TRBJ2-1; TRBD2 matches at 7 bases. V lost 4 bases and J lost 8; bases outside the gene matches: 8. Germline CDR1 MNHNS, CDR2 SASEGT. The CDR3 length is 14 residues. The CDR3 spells CASSGAGALDEQFF. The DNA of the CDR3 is TGTGCCAGCAGTGGTGCGGGAGCCCTGGATGAGCAGTTCTTC.

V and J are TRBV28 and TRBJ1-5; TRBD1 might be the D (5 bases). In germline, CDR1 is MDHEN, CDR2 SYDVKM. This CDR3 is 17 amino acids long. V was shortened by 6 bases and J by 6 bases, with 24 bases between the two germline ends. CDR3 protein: CASSHNSRKGRGQPQHF. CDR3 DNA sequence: TGTGCCAGCAGCCACAACTCTCGTAAGGGGCGCGGTCAGCCCCAGCATTTT.

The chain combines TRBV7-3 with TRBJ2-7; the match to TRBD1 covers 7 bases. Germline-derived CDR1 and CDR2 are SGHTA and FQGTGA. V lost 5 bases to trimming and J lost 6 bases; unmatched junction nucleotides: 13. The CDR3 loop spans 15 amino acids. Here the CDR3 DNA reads TGTGCCAGCAGCCCCAACCCAGGACAGGTTAGCGAGCAGTACTTC. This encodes CASSPNPGQVSEQYF.